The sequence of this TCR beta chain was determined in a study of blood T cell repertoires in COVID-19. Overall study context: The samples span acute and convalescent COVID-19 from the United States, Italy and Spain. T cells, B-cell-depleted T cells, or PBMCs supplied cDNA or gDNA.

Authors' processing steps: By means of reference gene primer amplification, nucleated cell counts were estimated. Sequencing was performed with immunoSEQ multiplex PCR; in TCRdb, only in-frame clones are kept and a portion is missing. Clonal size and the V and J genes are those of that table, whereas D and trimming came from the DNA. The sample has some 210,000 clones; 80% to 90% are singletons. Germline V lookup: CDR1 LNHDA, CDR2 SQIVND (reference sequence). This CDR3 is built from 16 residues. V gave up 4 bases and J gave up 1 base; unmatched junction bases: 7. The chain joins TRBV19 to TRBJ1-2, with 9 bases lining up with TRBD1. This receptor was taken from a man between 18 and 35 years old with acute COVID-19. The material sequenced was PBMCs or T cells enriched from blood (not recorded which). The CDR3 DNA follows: TGTGCCAGTAGTACTCCCGGGACAGGGTTTAACTATGGCTACACCTTC. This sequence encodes CASSTPGTGFNYGYTF.